The sequence of this TCR beta chain was determined in a study of CD8 T cells in ankylosing spondylitis. Library preparation for TCR beta used quantitative 5'-RACE with molecular barcodes. MiXCR, run by TCRdb on the 5' RACE reads, gives a single entry per CDR3 protein. The table lists about 360,000 distinct CDR3 sequences, approximately 20% of them singletons, with under 15% in the top ten. The CDR3 is 13 amino acids. Germline V CDR1 and CDR2: LGHDT, YNNKEL (reference sequence). Trimming removed 5 bases at V and 6 bases at J, with 14 bases between. Concerning this clonotype: Its cognate antigen is unknown.

Points from the study as a whole: Fewer than 10 highly homologous variants made up a TCR beta motif that seemed to typify ankylosing spondylitis blood. The authors reported significant enrichment of disease-linked clones in matched ankylosing spondylitis synovial fluid.

The sample was blood, either unsorted or a sorted T cell fraction (not recorded which). The rearrangement uses TRBV3-1 and TRBJ2-7; weak D call: TRBD2 (6 bases). This TCR was sampled from a male donor with ankylosing spondylitis or in good health (not recorded which). The CDR3 sequence is CASSNRWGVEQYF. CDR3 coding DNA: TGTGCCAGCAGCAACCGATGGGGGGTCGAGCAGTACTTC.